Sequencing of this T cell receptor (beta chain) was carried out in a study of HIV-infected patients and healthy controls. Follow-up blood was drawn about 14 weeks, roughly three months, after antiretroviral therapy began. All unsorted peripheral T cells were captured because whole blood was used without fractionation. This clonotype was counted ten times or more. One end of the junction does not line up with germline, which may come from a read error. cDNA was made from 500 ng RNA using alpha and beta constant primers. Using multiplexing indices, alpha and beta chain libraries were generated apart by chain-specific third strand synthesis. TCRdb called the 5' RACE reads again in MiXCR, with one record for every CDR3 protein. The table has 14,000 or so distinct CDR3 sequences, more than 10% seen once. This CDR3 is 15 amino acids long.

The sequencing here drew on blood, taken during antiretroviral therapy. The sequence was obtained from an adult with HIV infection. The donor label of this sample is uncertain. This chain joins TRBV12-3 or TRBV12-4 and TRBJ2-5; 12 nucleotides align to TRBD2. The CDR3 protein is CASSLAGGNPGAQYF. CDR3 in DNA: TGTGCCAGCAGTCTAGCGGGGGGGAATCCTGGGGCCCAGTACTTC.